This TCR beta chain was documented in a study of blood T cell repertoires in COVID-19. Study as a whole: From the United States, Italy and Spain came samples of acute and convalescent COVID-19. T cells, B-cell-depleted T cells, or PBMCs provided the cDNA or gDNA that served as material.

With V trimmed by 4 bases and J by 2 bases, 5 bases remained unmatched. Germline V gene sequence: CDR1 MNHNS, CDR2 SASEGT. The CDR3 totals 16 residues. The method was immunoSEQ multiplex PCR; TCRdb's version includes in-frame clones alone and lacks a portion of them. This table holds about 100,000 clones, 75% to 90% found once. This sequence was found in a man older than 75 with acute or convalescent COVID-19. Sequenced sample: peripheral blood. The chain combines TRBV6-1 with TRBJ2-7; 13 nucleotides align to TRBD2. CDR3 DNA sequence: TGTGCCAGCAGTGGGCAACTAGCGGGAGGGCCCTACGAGCAGTACTTC. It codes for CASSGQLAGGPYEQYF.